This entry lists 32 T cell receptor beta chains sequenced from one sample in a study of blood T cell repertoires in COVID-19 (dated by TCRdb to the early 2020s). The library was built by means of the immunoSEQ multiplex PCR assay. The table comes from immuneACCESS by way of TCRdb, which keeps in-frame sequences with V and J called. Part of the clones is missing from these tables; in studies checked, under half for an unresolved V gene and the rest for unknown reasons. This sample holds 300,000 to 350,000 clones; around 90% were observed only once. Roughly 7% of the sample is taken by the ten largest. Sequenced input: peripheral blood. These receptors originate from a woman in her twenties or thirties with COVID-19, enrolled during active disease.

V gene TRBV7-2 combines with J gene TRBJ2-2, with 9 bases matching TRBD2. CDR1 is SGHTA and CDR2 is FQGNSA in the germline V gene. The CDR3 spans 17 residues. The V gene end was trimmed by 3 bases and the J gene end by 3 bases; junction bases not matched to a gene: 8. In DNA, the CDR3 is TGTGCCAGCAGCTTCGGGAGGCTAGCGGGATACACCGGGGAGCTGTTTTTT. Protein product: CASSFGRLAGYTGELFF.

This chain connects TRBV6-2 or TRBV6-3 to TRBJ2-1; 9 bases fit TRBD2. V lost 2 bases and J lost 10; bases outside the gene matches: 15. This CDR3 spans 17 amino acids. Germline V gene lookup returns CDR1 MNHEY and CDR2 SVGEGT. The CDR3 region has the DNA TGTGCCAGCAGTTACACAAATAGCGGGAGTGGCCCTTTGGAGCAGTTCTTC. Protein product: CASSYTNSGSGPLEQFF.

V is TRBV19 and J is TRBJ2-3, with 13 bases aligning to TRBD2. There are 15 residues in the CDR3. V lost 6 bases and J lost 5; bases outside the gene matches: 5. Germline V lookup: CDR1 LNHDA, CDR2 SQIVND (reference sequence). CDR3: CASSLLAGGLDTQYF. In nucleotides, the CDR3 is TGTGCCAGTAGCCTACTAGCGGGAGGGTTAGATACGCAGTATTTT.

The chain uses TRBV2 and TRBJ2-3; 12 nucleotides line up with TRBD2. CDR1 is SNHLY, CDR2 FYNNEI, per germline. The trim removed 7 bases at V and 4 bases at J, leaving 6 bases unmatched. CDR3 length: 15 residues. The CDR3 sequence: CASNRLAGVADTQYF. The CDR3 DNA is TGTGCCAGCAATCGACTAGCGGGAGTGGCAGATACGCAGTATTTT.

The chain employs TRBV5-4 and TRBJ2-7; maybe TRBD1 (6 bases). CDR1 SGHNT and CDR2 YYREEE come from the germline V gene (reference sequence). The CDR3 covers 14 residues. V was cut by 2 bases and J by 1 base, with 10 bases left in between. The CDR3 region is CASSFRGGSYEQYF. The CDR3 nucleotides read TGTGCCAGCAGCTTTCGAGGGGGTTCCTACGAGCAGTACTTC.

The V call is TRBV14, the J call TRBJ2-7, with TRBD2 matching 7 bases. V trimming: 1 base; J trimming: 6 bases; junction bases outside the gene matches: 3. The length of the CDR3 is 13 residues. Germline CDR1 and CDR2: SGHDN and FVKESK. CDR3 nucleotide sequence: TGTGCCAGCAGCCAAGTGGGAGGGTCCGAGCAGTACTTC. Translation: CASSQVGGSEQYF.

The rearrangement joins TRBV7-9 to TRBJ1-4; 8 bases match TRBD1. Germline loops: CDR1 SEHNR, CDR2 FQNEAQ (reference sequence). This CDR3 has 15 amino acids. V dropped 5 bases and J dropped 8; count of bases not matched to a gene: 10. CDR3 bases: TGTGCCAGCAGCACCGGACAGGGATCTCGCGAAAAACTGTTTTTT. Its translation is CASSTGQGSREKLFF.

This chain links TRBV9 with TRBJ1-1; TRBD1 matches at 7 bases. The CDR3 totals 17 residues. J gave up 0 bases and V 4 bases, and 12 bases lay outside the gene matches. Looked up from germline, CDR1 is SGDLS and CDR2 is YYNGEE. The CDR3 region is CASSPRQGRTLNTEAFF. CDR3 nucleotides: TGTGCCAGCAGCCCCAGACAGGGCCGAACCTTGAACACTGAAGCTTTCTTT.

The V call is TRBV9, the J call TRBJ1-2; weak D call: TRBD1 (6 bases). CDR3 length: 13 amino acids. V was cut by 1 base and J by 4 bases, with 8 bases left in between. Germline lookup yields CDR1 SGDLS and CDR2 YYNGEE. The CDR3 DNA follows: TGTGCCAGCAGCGTACGAGGGGGCTATGGCTACACCTTC. Amino acids: CASSVRGGYGYTF.

The chain is built from TRBV30 and TRBJ1-3, with no clear D. V lost 0 bases and J 4 bases, leaving 7 bases between the germline ends. The V gene's germline CDR1 is GTSNPN and CDR2 SVGIG (reference sequence). This CDR3 region has 13 residues. In DNA form, the CDR3 reads TGTGCCTGGAGTGTACAAACCGGAAACACCATATATTTT. This encodes CAWSVQTGNTIYF.

V is TRBV5-1 and J is TRBJ2-1, with 9 bases lining up with TRBD1. Germline values: CDR1 SGHRS, CDR2 YFSETQ. The J segment lost 7 bases and the V segment lost 0 bases, leaving 5 bases of the junction unmatched. The CDR3 runs to 15 residues. This chain's CDR3 is CASSLDGTGSNEQFF. The CDR3, as DNA: TGCGCCAGCAGCTTGGATGGGACAGGGTCTAATGAGCAGTTCTTC.

This sequence joins TRBV11-3 and TRBJ2-1; 7 bases match TRBD1. This CDR3 has 14 amino acids. Per germline, CDR1 SGHNT and CDR2 YENEEA. Unmatched junction bases numbered 8, after V lost 4 bases and J lost 8 bases. CDR3 region: CASSSYRGSDEQFF. The CDR3 region has the DNA TGTGCCAGCAGCTCGTACAGGGGCTCGGATGAGCAGTTCTTC.

The rearrangement links TRBV11-2 to TRBJ2-5, with a weak D call TRBD1 (5 bases). Trimming took 1 base from V and 5 from J, leaving 11 bases between them. This CDR3 is 14 amino acids long. Germline-derived CDR1 and CDR2 are SGHAT and FQNNGV. The CDR3 DNA is TGTGCCAGCAGCTTAGTAGGGGCAGACGAGACCCAGTACTTC. It encodes CASSLVGADETQYF. Full variable domain (rest looked up from reference TRBV11-2 and TRBJ2-5): EAGVAQSPRYKIIEKRQSVAFWCNPISGHATLYWYQQILGQGPKLLIQFQNNGVVDDSQLPKDRFSAERLKGVDSTLKIQPAKLEDSAVYLCASSLVGADETQYFGPGTRLLVL.

The chain joins TRBV28 to TRBJ2-7, with a weak D call TRBD2 (6 bases). This CDR3 spans 15 amino acids. Germline V gene lookup returns CDR1 MDHEN and CDR2 SYDVKM. V was trimmed by 2 bases and J by 2 bases, leaving 13 bases between them. The CDR3 sequence: CASSLPGTGPYEQYF. Here the CDR3 DNA reads TGTGCCAGCAGTTTACCCGGGACTGGGCCCTACGAGCAGTACTTC.

The chain couples TRBV6-1 to TRBJ2-7; D perhaps matches TRBD1 (6 bases). Germline CDR1 MNHNS, CDR2 SASEGT. V was shortened by 2 bases and J by 6 bases, with 14 bases between the two germline ends. The CDR3 is 14 residues long. The CDR3 loop reads CASSETGNPSEQYF. The CDR3, as DNA: TGTGCCAGCAGTGAAACAGGGAACCCCTCCGAGCAGTACTTC.

The chain is built from TRBV3-1 (or the pseudogene TRBV3-2) and TRBJ1-1, with TRBD1 as a possible D gene (6 bases). This CDR3 spans 15 amino acids. Per the germline V gene, CDR1 is LGHDT and CDR2 is YNNKEL (reference sequence). V lost 1 base to trimming and J lost 5 bases, with 14 bases between them. The CDR3 reads CASSQAKQGWTEAFF. In DNA, the CDR3 is TGTGCCAGCAGCCAAGCCAAACAGGGCTGGACTGAAGCTTTCTTT.

The chain combines TRBV10-3 with TRBJ1-4, with 10 bases lining up with TRBD1. V lost 2 bases, J lost 7 bases, and 10 bases stayed unmatched. From germline, CDR1 is ENHRY and CDR2 SYGVKD. This CDR3 is 17 amino acids long. The CDR3 protein is CAISEPDRGEYGEKLFF. CDR3 coding DNA: TGTGCCATCAGTGAGCCGGACAGGGGGGAGTATGGTGAAAAACTGTTTTTT.

This chain connects TRBV7-2 to TRBJ1-2; a possible D gene is TRBD1 (6 bases). Trimming stripped 1 base from V and 4 bases from J, with 19 bases between. There are 17 residues in the CDR3. From germline, CDR1 is SGHTA and CDR2 FQGNSA. The CDR3 DNA is TGTGCCAGCAGCTTAGAGGGGAGTGGGGGCCTCGGCTATGGCTACACCTTC. It specifies CASSLEGSGGLGYGYTF.

The CDR3 sequence: CASSSYAGDNSPLHF. In DNA form, the CDR3 reads TGTGCCAGCAGTTCCTATGCAGGGGATAATTCACCCCTCCACTTT. The chain carries TRBV6-6 and TRBJ1-6, with D possibly being TRBD1 (6 bases). Germline-derived CDR1 and CDR2 are MNHNY and SVGAGI (reference sequence). The V end was cut by 4 bases, the J end by 5 bases, with 12 bases between. The CDR3 is 15 amino acids.

This chain uses TRBV18 with TRBJ1-1, with D maybe TRBD1 (6 bases). The CDR3 spans 15 residues. V dropped 3 bases and J dropped 1 base, with 12 bases sitting between them. The germline CDR1 and CDR2 sequences are KGHSH and LQKENI. The CDR3 sequence: CASSPLGGPNTEAFF. For the CDR3, the DNA is TGTGCCAGCTCACCCCTGGGGGGGCCGAACACTGAAGCTTTCTTT.

V gene TRBV5-8 combines with J gene TRBJ2-3; D not resolved. There are 13 residues in the CDR3. CDR1 and CDR2 from the germline V gene are SGHTS and YDEGEE. V was cut by 1 base and J by 8 bases, with 11 bases left in between. The CDR3 sequence: CASSLYRVGTQYF. CDR3 bases: TGTGCCAGCAGCTTGTATCGTGTCGGTACGCAGTATTTT.

The J gene is TRBJ2-3, the V gene TRBV4-1; perhaps TRBD1 as D (6 bases). CDR1 MGHRA and CDR2 YSYEKL come from the germline V gene. V gave up 1 base and J gave up 2 bases, with 16 bases separating them. The CDR3 consists of 17 residues. The CDR3 DNA reads as TGCGCCAGCAGCCAAGGAACAGGGTGGAGGTCCACAGATACGCAGTATTTT. Translation: CASSQGTGWRSTDTQYF.

The V call is TRBV2, the J call TRBJ2-5; 9 nucleotides agree with TRBD1. The trim removed 6 bases at V and 5 bases at J, leaving 4 bases unmatched. Germline CDR1 is SNHLY and CDR2 is FYNNEI. The CDR3 totals 13 residues. CDR3 coding DNA: TGTGCCAGCAGAGCCACAGGGGGCGAGACCCAGTACTTC. Amino acids: CASRATGGETQYF. The full variable domain, completed using reference TRBV2 and TRBJ2-5, is EPEVTQTPSHQVTQMGQEVILRCVPISNHLYFYWYRQILGQKVEFLVSFYNNEISEKSEIFDDQFSVERPDGSNFTLKIRSTKLEDSAMYFCASRATGGETQYFGPGTRLLVL.

This rearrangement joins TRBV6-2 or TRBV6-3 to TRBJ1-5; D is perhaps TRBD1 (6 bases). Germline V gives CDR1 MNHEY, CDR2 SVGEGT. The CDR3 totals 16 residues. The germline V and J ends were trimmed by 2 bases and 1 base, with 12 bases remaining between them. The CDR3 spells CASSYPRGRSNQPQHF. The CDR3 DNA is TGTGCCAGCAGTTACCCCAGGGGACGGAGCAATCAGCCCCAGCATTTT.

The V gene is TRBV18, the J gene TRBJ2-3; 10 nucleotides match TRBD1. The trim removed 5 bases at V and 0 bases at J, leaving 8 bases unmatched. Looked up from germline, CDR1 is KGHSH and CDR2 is LQKENI. The CDR3 sequence is 17 residues long. The CDR3 here is CASSSRTGGLSTDTQYF. The CDR3 DNA follows: TGTGCCAGCTCATCCCGGACAGGGGGTCTTAGCACAGATACGCAGTATTTT.

This clone occurred once. The chain combines TRBV6-2 or TRBV6-3 with TRBJ1-1; D is unresolved. V was trimmed by 5 bases and J by 4 bases, leaving 11 bases between them. This CDR3 has 13 residues. Germline CDR1 is MNHEY and CDR2 is SVGEGT. The CDR3 sequence: CASSRREGTEAFF. CDR3 coding DNA: TGTGCCAGCAGTCGGAGAGAAGGCACTGAAGCTTTCTTT.

The rearrangement uses TRBV7-9 and TRBJ2-5; 9 bases map to TRBD2. The germline CDR1 and CDR2 sequences are SEHNR and FQNEAQ (reference sequence). With 11 bases clipped from V and 2 bases from J, the junction kept 6 bases outside the gene matches. This CDR3 has 13 residues. CDR3 in amino acids: CAGGGALQETQYF. The CDR3 DNA sequence: TGTGCCGGCGGGGGGGCCCTTCAAGAGACCCAGTACTTC.

The chain is built from TRBV19 and TRBJ2-6, with D tentatively TRBD1 (5 bases). V gave up 6 bases and J gave up 3 bases, with 15 bases separating them. The CDR3 has 16 residues. Per the germline V gene, CDR1 is LNHDA and CDR2 is SQIVND (reference sequence). DNA for the CDR3: TGTGCCAGTAGCCTGCGTAGGGGCGGTGGGGCCAACGTCCTGACTTTC. Translated: CASSLRRGGGANVLTF.

V is TRBV3-1 (or the pseudogene TRBV3-2) and J is TRBJ2-3; 8 nucleotides align to TRBD1. From germline, CDR1 is LGHDT and CDR2 YNNKEL (reference sequence). V lost 6 bases, J lost 5 bases, and 10 bases stayed unmatched. CDR3 length: 15 amino acids. CDR3 nucleotides: TGTGCCAGCAGTCGAGGACAGGGAAGAAGAGATACGCAGTATTTT. It encodes CASSRGQGRRDTQYF.

This CDR3 is CATSRDPSGQETQYF. CDR3 nucleotide sequence: TGTGCCACCAGCAGAGATCCTTCAGGGCAAGAGACCCAGTACTTC. The chain couples TRBV15 to TRBJ2-5; D may be TRBD1 (5 bases). The CDR3 runs to 15 residues. V was cut by 0 bases and J by 2 bases, with 10 bases left in between. From germline, CDR1 is LNHNV and CDR2 YYDKDF (reference sequence).

The chain uses TRBV3-1 (or the pseudogene TRBV3-2) and TRBJ1-4, with D possibly being TRBD1 (6 bases). Trimming removed 4 bases from V and 1 base from J, with 7 bases in between. Germline V gives CDR1 LGHDT, CDR2 YNNKEL (reference sequence). This CDR3 spans 14 amino acids. Here the CDR3 DNA reads TGTGCCAGCAGCCCGACAGGAACTAATGAAAAACTGTTTTTT. Translating it yields CASSPTGTNEKLFF.

The chain joins TRBV5-6 to TRBJ2-1, with 8 bases aligning to TRBD2. In germline, CDR1 is SGHDT, CDR2 YYEEEE. The CDR3 extends over 14 amino acids. V was pared by 4 bases and J by 4 bases, with 4 bases of the junction left unmatched. In nucleotides, the CDR3 is TGTGCCAGCAGCCTTAGCGGGATTTACAATGAGCAGTTCTTC. It translates to CASSLSGIYNEQFF.